These 2 T cell receptor beta chains came from one sample sequenced in a study of OX40 agonist ivuxolimab in advanced cancers. Produced via immunoSEQ multiplex PCR; TCRdb's table is partial and in-frame only. The table records about 45,000 clones, around 90% of them present only once. The specimen comprised CD4+ or CD8+ T cells sorted from blood, sampled in a trial of the OX40 agonist ivuxolimab. Receptor source: an adult with an advanced solid tumor such as melanoma, head and neck, liver or kidney cancer.

This rearrangement joins TRBV9 to TRBJ2-3; D not certain. Germline lookup yields CDR1 SGDLS and CDR2 YYNGEE. The CDR3 contains 15 residues. Trimming removed 0 bases at V and 4 bases at J, with 12 bases between. This CDR3 reads CASSVGSRFSDTQYF. The CDR3 region has the DNA TGTGCCAGCAGCGTAGGAAGCCGTTTTTCAGATACGCAGTATTTT.

The gene calls are TRBV28 and TRBJ2-7, with D perhaps matching TRBD1 (5 bases). CDR1 is MDHEN and CDR2 is SYDVKM in the germline V gene. CDR3 size: 12 residues. V lost 3 bases and J 3 bases, leaving 6 bases between the germline ends. The CDR3 loop is CASSFDSYEQYF. The CDR3 DNA sequence: TGTGCCAGCAGTTTTGACAGCTACGAGCAGTACTTC.